What follows are 5 T cell receptor beta chains derived from one specimen sequenced in a study of regulatory T cells in long-lasting Graves disease. Time point: newly diagnosed GD, antithyroid drugs for less than 3 months. With RNA extracted from PBMCs as input, the TCR library was made. Construction of the TCR beta libraries employed iRepertoire HTBI primers in conjunction with Arm-PCR of CDR3 regions. TCRdb redid the calling of the multiplex PCR reads with MiXCR, one entry per CDR3 protein. Among 400,000 to 500,000 distinct CDR3 sequences, less than 15% were seen once, and the ten largest hold over 15%. These same records also appear under a second study, on T cells in Graves' hyperthyroidism and ophthalmopathy.

The specimen comprised peripheral blood mononuclear cells (PBMCs), sampled at new diagnosis, from a patient treated with antithyroid drugs. The receptors were gathered from a woman aged 45-59 years with Graves disease.

This clonotype was recorded a few times. V and J are TRBV20-1 and TRBJ2-7, with 7 nucleotides matching TRBD1. This CDR3 has 14 residues. Germline CDR1 DFQATT, CDR2 SNEGSKA (reference sequence). Trimming removed 2 bases from V and 9 bases from J; junction bases left unmatched: 13. CDR3 protein: CSARRSGQDIWQYF. The CDR3 DNA reads TGCAGTGCTAGAAGGAGCGGACAGGACATATGGCAGTACTTC.

In this sample, this clonotype turned up many times. The rearrangement uses TRBV6-1 and TRBJ2-5; TRBD2 might be the D (5 bases). CDR3 length: 14 amino acids. The germline V gene has CDR1 MNHNS and CDR2 SASEGT. V was pared by 8 bases and J by 3 bases, with 16 bases between. The CDR3 region has the DNA TGTGCCAGCCAGAGGGCGTGGGCGGAAGAGACCCAGTACTTC. Translated: CASQRAWAEETQYF.

This clonotype was counted at least ten times. The J gene is TRBJ1-5, the V gene TRBV28, with D maybe TRBD1 (6 bases). V lost 2 bases to trimming and J lost 3 bases, with 23 bases between them. Germline lookup yields CDR1 MDHEN and CDR2 SYDVKM. This CDR3 has 19 amino acids. CDR3 sequence: CASSLRAGAKGAINQPQHF. The DNA for the CDR3 is TGTGCCAGCAGTTTACGGGCAGGGGCTAAAGGGGCCATCAATCAGCCCCAGCATTTT.

This clonotype appeared many times. The chain uses TRBV4-1 and TRBJ2-7; no clear D gene. The V gene lost 0 bases and the J gene lost 0 bases, with 12 bases spanning the gap. Germline CDR1 and CDR2: MGHRA and YSYEKL. This CDR3 comprises 16 residues. The DNA of the CDR3 is TGCGCCAGCAGCCAAGATAGGCCCGATAGCTCCTACGAGCAGTACTTC. The encoded protein is CASSQDRPDSSYEQYF.

This clonotype was detected ten times or more. The V and J genes are TRBV28 and TRBJ2-7, with 10 bases aligning to TRBD1. The CDR3 consists of 14 residues. Germline-derived CDR1 and CDR2 are MDHEN and SYDVKM. The V gene end was trimmed by 7 bases and the J gene end by 6 bases; junction bases not matched to a gene: 9. The CDR3 loop reads CASTPRDRGCEQYF. The CDR3 DNA reads as TGTGCCAGCACCCCCCGGGACAGGGGTTGCGAGCAGTACTTC.